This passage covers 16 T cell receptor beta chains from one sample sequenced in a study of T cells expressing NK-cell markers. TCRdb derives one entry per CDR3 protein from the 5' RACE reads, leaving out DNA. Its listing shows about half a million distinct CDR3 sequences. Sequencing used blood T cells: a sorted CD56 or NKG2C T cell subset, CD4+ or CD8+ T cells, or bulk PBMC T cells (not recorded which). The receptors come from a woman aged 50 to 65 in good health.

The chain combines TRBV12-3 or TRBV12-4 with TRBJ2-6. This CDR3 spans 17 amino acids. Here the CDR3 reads CASSSAAPVSGANVLTF.

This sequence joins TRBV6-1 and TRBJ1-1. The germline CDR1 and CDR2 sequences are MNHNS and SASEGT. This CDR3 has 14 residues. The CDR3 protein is CASSATLEGTEAFF.

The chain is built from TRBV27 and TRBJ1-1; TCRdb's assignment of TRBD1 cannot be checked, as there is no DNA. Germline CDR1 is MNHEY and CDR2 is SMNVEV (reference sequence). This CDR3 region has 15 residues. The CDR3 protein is CASSLWGGQNTEAFF.

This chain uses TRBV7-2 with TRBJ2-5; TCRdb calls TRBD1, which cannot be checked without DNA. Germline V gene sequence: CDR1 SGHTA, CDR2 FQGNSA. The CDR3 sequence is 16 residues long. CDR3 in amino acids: CASSQGDWGQGETQYF.

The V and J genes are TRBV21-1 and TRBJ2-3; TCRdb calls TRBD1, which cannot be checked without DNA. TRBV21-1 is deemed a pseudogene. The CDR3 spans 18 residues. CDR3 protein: CASSRGTGHEGGPDTQYF.

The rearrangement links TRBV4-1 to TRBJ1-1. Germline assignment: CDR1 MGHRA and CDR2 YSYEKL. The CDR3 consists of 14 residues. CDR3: CASSPGSMNTEAFF.

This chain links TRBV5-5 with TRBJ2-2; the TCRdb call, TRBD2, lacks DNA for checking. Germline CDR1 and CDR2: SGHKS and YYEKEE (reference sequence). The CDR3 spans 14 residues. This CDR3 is CASSLVLAFGELFF.

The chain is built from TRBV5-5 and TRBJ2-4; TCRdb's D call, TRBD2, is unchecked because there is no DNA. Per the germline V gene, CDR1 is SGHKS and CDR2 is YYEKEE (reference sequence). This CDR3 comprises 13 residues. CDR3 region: CASSWTGENIQYF.

The CDR3 here is CASSFGGLAGAGEQFF. V and J are TRBV12-3 or TRBV12-4 and TRBJ2-1; absent DNA, TCRdb's TRBD2 call cannot be checked. This CDR3 is built from 16 residues.

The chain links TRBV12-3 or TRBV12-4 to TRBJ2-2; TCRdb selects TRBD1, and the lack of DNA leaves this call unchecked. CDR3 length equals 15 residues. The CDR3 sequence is CASSGTGRNTGELFF.

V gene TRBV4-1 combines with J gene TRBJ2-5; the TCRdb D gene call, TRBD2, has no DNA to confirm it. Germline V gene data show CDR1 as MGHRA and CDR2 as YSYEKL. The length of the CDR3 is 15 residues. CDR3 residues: CASRSNKAGSETQYF.

This CDR3 reads CASSLGQVIYGYTF. V usage is TRBV5-1 and J usage is TRBJ1-2; TCRdb picks TRBD1, but there is no DNA to check that call. Per the germline V gene, CDR1 is SGHRS and CDR2 is YFSETQ. CDR3 length: 14 residues.

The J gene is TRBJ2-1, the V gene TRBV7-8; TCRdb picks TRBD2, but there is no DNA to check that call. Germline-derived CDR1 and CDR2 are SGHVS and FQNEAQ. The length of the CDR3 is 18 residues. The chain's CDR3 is CASSRASGREVSRNEQFF.

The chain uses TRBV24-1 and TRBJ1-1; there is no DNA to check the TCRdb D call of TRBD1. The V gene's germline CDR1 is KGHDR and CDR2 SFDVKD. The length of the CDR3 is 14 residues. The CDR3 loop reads CATRPWGSNTEAFF.

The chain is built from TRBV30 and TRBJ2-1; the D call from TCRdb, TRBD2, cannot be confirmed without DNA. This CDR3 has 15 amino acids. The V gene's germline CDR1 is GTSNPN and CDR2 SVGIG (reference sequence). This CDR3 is CAWSGGLAVGNEQFF.

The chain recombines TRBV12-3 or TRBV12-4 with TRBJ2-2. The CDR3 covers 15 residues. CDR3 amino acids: CASSLKLADTGELFF.